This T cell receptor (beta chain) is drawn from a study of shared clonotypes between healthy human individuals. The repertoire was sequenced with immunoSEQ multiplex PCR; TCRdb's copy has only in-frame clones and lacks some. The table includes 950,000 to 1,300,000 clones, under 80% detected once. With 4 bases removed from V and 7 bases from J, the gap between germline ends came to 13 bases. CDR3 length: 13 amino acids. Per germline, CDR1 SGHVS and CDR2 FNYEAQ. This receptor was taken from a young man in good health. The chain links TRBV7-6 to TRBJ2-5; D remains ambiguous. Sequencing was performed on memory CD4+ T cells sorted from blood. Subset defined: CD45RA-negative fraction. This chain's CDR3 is CASSSAPPGTQYF. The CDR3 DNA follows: TGTGCCAGCAGCTCTGCCCCGCCGGGGACCCAGTACTTC.